Shown below are 5 T cell receptor beta chains from a single sample sequenced in a study of blood T cell repertoires in COVID-19 (dated by TCRdb to about 2020). The library was produced with the immunoSEQ multiplex PCR assay. Drawn from immuneACCESS, this table holds only the in-frame rearrangements with V and J called that TCRdb kept. Clones are partly lost; checked studies trace under half to an unresolved V gene and leave the rest unexplained. Recorded for this sample are more than 75,000 clones; around 88% of them occurred a single time. Of the sample, around 8.1% is held by the ten largest clones. The source material was peripheral blood. Receptors originate from a woman in her 70s with acute or convalescent COVID-19.

The rearrangement joins TRBV12-3 or TRBV12-4 to TRBJ1-2; the D gene is possibly TRBD1 (5 bases). V lost 5 bases to trimming and J lost 8 bases, with 9 bases between them. The CDR3 sequence is 11 residues long. DNA of the CDR3: TGTGCCAGCAGTCTTAGGGGCGGCTACACCTTC. Translating gives CASSLRGGYTF.

The rearrangement links TRBV11-2 to TRBJ2-7; 8 bases match TRBD1. CDR1 is SGHAT, CDR2 FQNNGV, per germline. Losses at the gene ends were 5 bases for V and 5 bases for J; bases not matched to a gene: 11. The CDR3 has 15 amino acids. DNA of the CDR3: TGTGCCAGCAGCCCCCTGGGCAGGGGGCCCCACGAGCAGTACTTC. Translated, it gives CASSPLGRGPHEQYF.

The chain is built from TRBV12-3 or TRBV12-4 and TRBJ1-3; no clear D gene. Trimming removed 5 bases at V and 7 bases at J, with 6 bases between. This CDR3 has 11 residues. CDR3 loop: CASSIRNTIYF. DNA of the CDR3: TGTGCCAGCAGTATTCGGAACACCATATATTTT.

This CDR3 is CASGGQGNTGELFF. The DNA of the CDR3 is TGTGCCAGCGGGGGACAGGGAAACACCGGGGAGCTGTTTTTT. The chain links TRBV9 to TRBJ2-2; 9 nucleotides align to TRBD1. The trim removed 7 bases at V and 2 bases at J, leaving 3 bases unmatched. The CDR3 consists of 14 residues. The germline CDR1 and CDR2 sequences are SGDLS and YYNGEE.

The gene calls are TRBV30 and TRBJ2-2; TRBD2 matches at 9 bases. The CDR3 loop spans 17 amino acids. J gave up 1 base and V 2 bases, and 8 bases lay outside the gene matches. CDR1 is GTSNPN, CDR2 SVGIG, per germline (reference sequence). CDR3 sequence reads: CAWSPQISGRNTGELFF. The CDR3 DNA is TGTGCCTGGAGTCCCCAAATTAGCGGGAGGAACACCGGGGAGCTGTTTTTT.